The present TCR beta chain was sequenced within a study of T cells in Graves' hyperthyroidism and ophthalmopathy. Whole-study context: Staff took peripheral blood when the initial diagnosis was made, before any treatment began.

Study-wide results and caveats: Most thyroid clonotypes that were expanded above 0.001 also turned up in blood.

Per germline, CDR1 SGHDT and CDR2 YYEEEE. V was shortened by 1 base and J by 3 bases, with 8 bases between the two germline ends. CDR3 length: 13 residues. In the case of this clonotype: Antigen specificity is unknown.

Researchers amplified the TCR beta CDR3 regions from RNA transcripts. The TCR CDR3 first-round RT-PCR relied on the HTBI primer set. TCRdb recomputed calls from the multiplex PCR reads with MiXCR, one row per CDR3 protein. The sample yields about 520,000 distinct CDR3 sequences, approximately 25% seen once. The sample comprised blood. This TCR derives from a woman in her thirties with Graves' ophthalmopathy. The rearrangement joins TRBV5-6 to TRBJ2-7, with D hard to call. The CDR3 sequence: CASSLSRYYEQYF. CDR3 in DNA: TGTGCCAGCAGCTTGTCCAGGTACTACGAGCAGTACTTC.